The sequence of this T cell receptor beta chain was determined in a study of cytomegalovirus exposure and HLA in healthy donors. Study conclusions and caveats: Researchers counted 180 or so TCR beta chains as cytomegalovirus-associated. Exclusion as indistinguishable affected some V segments, including TRBV6-2 and TRBV6-3.

Concerning this clone: Its antigen is unidentified.

The PCR had 60 Vbeta and 13 Jbeta primers. Assay: immunoSEQ multiplex PCR; the TCRdb copy retains only in-frame clones and omits some. This sample has around 130,000 clones; approximately 79% occur once, and the top ten carry 2.1%. There were likely unrecorded immune exposures, though donors were nominally healthy when sampled. The length of the CDR3 is 15 residues. Germline CDR1 MNHEY, CDR2 SMNVEV (reference sequence). V lost 0 bases, J lost 12 bases, and 11 bases stayed unmatched. The sequence came from a young man in good health and CMV-seronegative. Sequencing was done on a sample of PBMCs. The chain combines TRBV27 with TRBJ2-4, with 7 nucleotides matching TRBD2. CDR3 sequence: CASSLSGTTQSSQYF. In DNA form, the CDR3 reads TGTGCCAGCAGTTTATCCGGGACTACCCAAAGCAGTCAGTACTTC.